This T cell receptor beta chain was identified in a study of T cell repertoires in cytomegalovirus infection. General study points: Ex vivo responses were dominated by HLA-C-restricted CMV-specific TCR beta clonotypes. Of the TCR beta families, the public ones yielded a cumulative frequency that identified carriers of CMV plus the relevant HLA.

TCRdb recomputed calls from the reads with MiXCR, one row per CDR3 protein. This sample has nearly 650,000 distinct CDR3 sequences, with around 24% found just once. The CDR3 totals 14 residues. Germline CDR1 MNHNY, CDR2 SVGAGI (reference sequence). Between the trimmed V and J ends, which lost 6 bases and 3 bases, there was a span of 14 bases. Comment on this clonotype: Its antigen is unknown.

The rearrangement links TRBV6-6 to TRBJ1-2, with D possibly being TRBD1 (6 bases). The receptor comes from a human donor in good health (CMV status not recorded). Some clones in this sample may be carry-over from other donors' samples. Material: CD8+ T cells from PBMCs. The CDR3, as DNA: TGTGCCAGCAGCCACAGGGATAGGGACTATGGCTACACCTTC. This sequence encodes CASSHRDRDYGYTF.